The 2 T cell receptor beta chains listed next were all sequenced from one sample in a study of PD-L1 blockade in urothelial cancer. The time point: peripheral blood 6 weeks after treatment start. Here immunoSEQ multiplex PCR was the method, and the copy in TCRdb shows in-frame clones only, minus some. The sample holds approximately 83,000 clones, roughly 80% seen once. The sequencing used PBMCs, collected around atezolizumab (anti-PD-L1) treatment. These receptors were collected from a man in his 70s with urothelial cancer.

V and J are TRBV6-5 and TRBJ2-7; 7 bases align to TRBD2. J gave up 3 bases and V 6 bases, and 11 bases lay outside the gene matches. The CDR3 runs 15 residues. Germline values: CDR1 MNHEY, CDR2 SVGAGI. CDR3 loop: CASRKSASGLYEQYF. CDR3 sequence (DNA): TGTGCCAGCAGAAAAAGCGCTAGCGGCCTCTACGAGCAGTACTTC.

The rearrangement uses TRBV5-6 and TRBJ1-1; D gene uncertain. V was clipped by 2 bases and J by 10 bases, with 15 bases between them. The CDR3 is made up of 13 amino acids. Germline-derived CDR1 and CDR2 are SGHDT and YYEEEE. This CDR3 is CASSFGPKRAAFF. The CDR3 DNA sequence: TGTGCCAGCAGCTTCGGTCCTAAACGTGCAGCTTTCTTT.